This T cell receptor (beta chain) was identified during a study of Ad26.COV2.S vaccination and SARS-CoV-2 variants. For the study at large: Intramuscular Ad26.COV2.S at 5x10^10 or 1x10^11 viral particles.

TCRdb's table, derived via immunoSEQ multiplex PCR, lists solely in-frame clones and lacks some. Here the sample spans around 450,000 clones, 90% being singletons. Whole-study findings and limits: Reported post-vaccination CD8+ and CD4+ T cell responses to spike showed substantial breadth. Vaccine and placebo recipients had comparable breadth of non-spike TCRs.

The treatment: around 19 received Ad26.COV2.S at low or high dose, single or two shots; five or six received placebo; per-sample allocation not given. Sampling occurred on day 63 after the first vaccine or placebo injection. Expressing Wuhan-strain SARS-CoV-2 spike, an Ad26 vector served as the vaccine. Notes on this clone: Its antigen is as yet unknown.

The sequence was obtained from a person aged 18 to 59 who received the Ad26.COV2.S COVID-19 vaccine or a placebo. The material sequenced was peripheral blood, taken in a trial of Ad26.COV2.S vaccine versus placebo.

The CDR3 loop reads CSVGQLSYNEQFF. The DNA of the CDR3 is TGCAGCGTTGGGCAGCTCTCCTACAATGAGCAGTTCTTC. The chain joins TRBV29-1 to TRBJ2-1; the D is unclear. V lost 4 bases and J lost 0, with 7 bases in between. Germline V gene lookup returns CDR1 SQVTM and CDR2 ANQGSEA. This CDR3 contains 13 residues.